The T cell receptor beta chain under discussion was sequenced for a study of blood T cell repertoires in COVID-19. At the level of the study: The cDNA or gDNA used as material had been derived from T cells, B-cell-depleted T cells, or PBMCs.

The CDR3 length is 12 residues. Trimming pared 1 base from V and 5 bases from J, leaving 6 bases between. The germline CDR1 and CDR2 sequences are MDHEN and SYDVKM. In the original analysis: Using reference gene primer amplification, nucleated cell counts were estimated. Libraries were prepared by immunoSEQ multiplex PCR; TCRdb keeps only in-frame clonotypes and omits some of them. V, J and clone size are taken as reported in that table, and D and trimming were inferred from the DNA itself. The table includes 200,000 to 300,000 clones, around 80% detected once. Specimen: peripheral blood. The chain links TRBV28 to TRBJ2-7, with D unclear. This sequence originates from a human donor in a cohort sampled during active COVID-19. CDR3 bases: TGTGCCAGCAGTTTATCGGTTCACGAGCAGTACTTC. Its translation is CASSLSVHEQYF.